The 9 T cell receptor beta chains listed next were all sequenced from one sample in a study of T-cell memory formation after mild COVID-19. TCRdb recomputed calls from the 5' RACE reads with MiXCR, one row per CDR3 protein. The data contain 350,000 or so distinct CDR3 sequences, 20% to 25% of them singletons. The sequenced material came from PBMCs or a T cell subset sorted from them (not recorded which). The receptors shown here come from a man aged 18 to 29 who had mild COVID-19 (a few samples of this study predate the infection). Cell type and time point are not known.

This chain uses TRBV14 with TRBJ2-7; tentative D call: TRBD1 (6 bases). The CDR3 has 11 residues. Germline V gives CDR1 SGHDN, CDR2 FVKESK. Trimming pared 3 bases from V and 13 bases from J, leaving 13 bases between. The CDR3 is CASSQGHGLYV. The DNA for the CDR3 is TGTGCCAGCAGCCAGGGACACGGACTCTACGTC.

This clonotype showed up many times. At one of its ends the junction is not consistent with the germline gene, which may arise from a read error. This rearrangement joins TRBV7-7 to TRBJ2-1; 16 bases fit TRBD2. This CDR3 has 15 amino acids. From germline, CDR1 is SSHAT and CDR2 FNYEAQ (reference sequence). The CDR3 nucleotides read TGTGCTAGCAGCTCGGGACTAGCGGGGGGGAATGAGCAGTTCTTC. Encoded protein: CASSSGLAGGNEQFF.

The table lists this clonotype with many counts. The chain uses TRBV28 and TRBJ2-3; no clear D. The CDR3 sequence is 14 residues long. V gave up 2 bases and J gave up 5 bases, with 11 bases separating them. Germline V CDR1 and CDR2: MDHEN, SYDVKM. Here the CDR3 DNA reads TGTGCCAGCAGTTTAGGGTCAACCCAAGATACGCAGTATTTT. Its translation is CASSLGSTQDTQYF.

This clonotype was counted many times. The gene calls are TRBV5-1 and TRBJ2-5; 10 nucleotides agree with TRBD1. Per germline, CDR1 SGHRS and CDR2 YFSETQ. The CDR3 contains 14 residues. The ends lost 4 bases at V and 2 bases at J; junction bases unmatched: 2. In DNA, the CDR3 is TGCGCCAGCAGCCCGGGACAGGGGCAAGAGACCCAGTACTTC. It is translated as CASSPGQGQETQYF.

V and J are TRBV21-1 and TRBJ2-3; TRBD2, the D gene given by the table, was not confirmed from the DNA. TRBV21-1 constitutes a pseudogene. The length of the CDR3 is 13 residues. CDR3 in DNA: TGTGCCGGAACCGGGGACTCCACAGATACGCAGTATTTT. This sequence encodes CAGTGDSTDTQYF.

V and J are TRBV5-1 and TRBJ2-5, with D perhaps matching TRBD1 (6 bases). V was pared by 4 bases and J by 4 bases, with 17 bases between. The CDR3 runs 15 residues. Looked up from germline, CDR1 is SGHRS and CDR2 is YFSETQ. This CDR3 is CASSLSGDPGETQYF. CDR3 DNA: TGCGCCAGCAGCCTGTCAGGGGATCCGGGAGAGACCCAGTACTTC.

This chain joins TRBV6-6 and TRBJ1-5; D remains ambiguous. V shed 0 bases and J shed 0 bases, with 9 bases lying between them. Looked up from germline, CDR1 is MNHNY and CDR2 is SVGAGI (reference sequence). The CDR3 is 16 residues long. CDR3 nucleotide sequence: TGTGCCAGCAGTTACTCAACACGTTATAGCAATCAGCCCCAGCATTTT. As protein: CASSYSTRYSNQPQHF.

The CDR3 DNA is TGTGCCAGCAGTACACAGGGGTCCCAGCATTTT. Its translation is CASSTQGSQHF. This chain links TRBV6-1 with TRBJ1-5, with 7 bases lining up with TRBD1. This CDR3 has 11 residues. The germline V gene encodes CDR1 MNHNS and CDR2 SASEGT. The junction had 3 bases not matched to a gene; V was cut back by 5 bases and J by 11 bases.

The chain links TRBV11-2 to TRBJ2-7; 8 bases agree with TRBD1. Germline V lookup: CDR1 SGHAT, CDR2 FQNNGV. J was trimmed by 6 bases and V by 3 bases; bases with no gene match: 7. This CDR3 region has 14 residues. CDR3 protein: CASSFGQGPSEQYF. The CDR3 DNA reads as TGTGCCAGCAGCTTCGGACAGGGCCCAAGCGAGCAGTACTTC.